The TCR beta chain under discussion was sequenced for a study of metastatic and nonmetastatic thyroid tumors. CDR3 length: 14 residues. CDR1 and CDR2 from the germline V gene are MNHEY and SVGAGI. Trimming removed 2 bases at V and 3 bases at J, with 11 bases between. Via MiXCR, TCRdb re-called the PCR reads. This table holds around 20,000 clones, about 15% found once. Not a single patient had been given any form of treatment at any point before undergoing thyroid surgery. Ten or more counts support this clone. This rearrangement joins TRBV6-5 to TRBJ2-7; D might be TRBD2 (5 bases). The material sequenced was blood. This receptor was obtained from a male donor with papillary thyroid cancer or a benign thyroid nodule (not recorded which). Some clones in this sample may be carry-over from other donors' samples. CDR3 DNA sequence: TGTGCCAGCAGTTACGGGAGTGGGGTCTACGAGCAGTACTTC. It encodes CASSYGSGVYEQYF.